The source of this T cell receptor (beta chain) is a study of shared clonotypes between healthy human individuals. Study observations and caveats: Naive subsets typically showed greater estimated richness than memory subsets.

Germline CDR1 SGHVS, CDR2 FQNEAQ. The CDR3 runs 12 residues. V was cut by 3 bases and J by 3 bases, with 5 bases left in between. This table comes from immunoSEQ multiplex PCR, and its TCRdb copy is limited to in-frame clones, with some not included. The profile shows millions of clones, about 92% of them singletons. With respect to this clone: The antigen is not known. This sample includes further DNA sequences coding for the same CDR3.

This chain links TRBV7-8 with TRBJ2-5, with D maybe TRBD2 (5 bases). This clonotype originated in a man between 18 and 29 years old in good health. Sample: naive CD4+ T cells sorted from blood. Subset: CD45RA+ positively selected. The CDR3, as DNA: TGTGCCAGCAGCTTGAGGGAAGAGACCCAGTACTTC. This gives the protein CASSLREETQYF.